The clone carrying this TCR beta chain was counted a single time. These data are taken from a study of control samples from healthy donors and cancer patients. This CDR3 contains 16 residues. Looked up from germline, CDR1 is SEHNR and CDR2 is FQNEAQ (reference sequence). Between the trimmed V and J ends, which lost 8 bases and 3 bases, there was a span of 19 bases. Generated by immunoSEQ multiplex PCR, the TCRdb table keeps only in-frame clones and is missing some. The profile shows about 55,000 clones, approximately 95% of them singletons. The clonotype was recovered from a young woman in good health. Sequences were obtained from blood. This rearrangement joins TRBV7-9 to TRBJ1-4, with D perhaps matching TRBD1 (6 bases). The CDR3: CASQGSGRFSNEKLFF. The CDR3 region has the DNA TGTGCCAGCCAGGGGTCCGGACGTTTTTCTAATGAAAAACTGTTTTTT.